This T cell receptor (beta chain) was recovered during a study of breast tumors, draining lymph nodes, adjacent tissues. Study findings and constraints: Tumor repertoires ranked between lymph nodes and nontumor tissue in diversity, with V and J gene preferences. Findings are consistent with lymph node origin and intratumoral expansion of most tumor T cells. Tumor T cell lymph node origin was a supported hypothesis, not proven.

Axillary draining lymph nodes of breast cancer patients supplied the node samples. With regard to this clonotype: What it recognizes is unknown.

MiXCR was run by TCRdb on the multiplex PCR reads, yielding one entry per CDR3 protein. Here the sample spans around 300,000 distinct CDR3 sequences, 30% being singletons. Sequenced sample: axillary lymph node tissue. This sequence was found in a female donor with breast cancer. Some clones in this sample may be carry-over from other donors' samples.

The CDR3 nucleotides read TGCGCCAGCAGCCAAGATCGGGGGGGGATGAACACTGAAGCTTTCTTT. Translation gives CASSQDRGGMNTEAFF. The chain employs TRBV4-3 and TRBJ1-1, with D maybe TRBD1 (5 bases). This CDR3 spans 16 amino acids. Germline CDR1 reads LGHNA; CDR2 reads YSLEER. The V and J ends lost 0 bases and 0 bases respectively, with 11 bases between them.